The clone carrying this T cell receptor beta chain occurred many times. Its target is not known. Profiling that covered TCR beta VDJ and CDR3 relied on genomic DNA as its template. From the reads, TCRdb called clonotypes with MiXCR, one entry per CDR3 protein. Of about 70,000 distinct CDR3 sequences detected, 45% to 55% appear once; the ten largest clones hold about 8%. The CDR3 runs to 16 residues. The germline CDR1 and CDR2 sequences are SGHKS and YYEKEE (reference sequence). Trimming shortened V by 0 bases and J by 4 bases, and 15 bases separated the two germline ends. This sample was included in a study of CD8+CD57+ T cells in acquired aplastic anemia. Study results and caveats: Patients and controls were not found to differ significantly in CD8+ Simpson's diversity. A set of approximately 29 CD8+ CDR3 sequences was shared between patients and controls, and these sequences appeared highly expressed in patients.

Sequencing input: sorted CD4+, CD8+, or CD8+CD57+ T cells (not recorded which) from PBMCs. The chain recombines TRBV5-5 with TRBJ2-3; tentatively, D is TRBD2 (6 bases). This clonotype was obtained from a human donor in good health, serving as a control. Here the CDR3 DNA reads TGTGCCAGCAGCTTGGAGGGCTTAGGAGGGGCAGATACGCAGTATTTT. This sequence encodes CASSLEGLGGADTQYF. The variable domain in full, completed from reference TRBV5-5 and TRBJ2-3, reads DAGVTQSPTHLIKTRGQQVTLRCSPISGHKSVSWYQQVLGQGPQFIFQYYEKEERGRGNFPDRFSARQFPNYSSELNVNALLLGDSALYLCASSLEGLGGADTQYFGPGTRLTVL.